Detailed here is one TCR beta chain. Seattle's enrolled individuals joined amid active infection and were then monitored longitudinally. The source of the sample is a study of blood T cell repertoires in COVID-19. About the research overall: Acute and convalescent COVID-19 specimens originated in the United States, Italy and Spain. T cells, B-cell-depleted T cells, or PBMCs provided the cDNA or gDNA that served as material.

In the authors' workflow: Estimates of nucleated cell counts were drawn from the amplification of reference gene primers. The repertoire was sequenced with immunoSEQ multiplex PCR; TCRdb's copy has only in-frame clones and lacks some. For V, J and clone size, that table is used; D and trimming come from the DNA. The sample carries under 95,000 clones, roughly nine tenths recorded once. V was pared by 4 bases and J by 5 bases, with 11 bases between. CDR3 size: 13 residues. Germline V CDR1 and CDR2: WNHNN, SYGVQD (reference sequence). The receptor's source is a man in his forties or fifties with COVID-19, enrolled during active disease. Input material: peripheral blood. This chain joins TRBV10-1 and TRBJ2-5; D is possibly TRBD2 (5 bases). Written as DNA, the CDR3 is TGCGCCAGCAGTGCCGGACCGGGGGAGACCCAGTACTTC. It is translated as CASSAGPGETQYF.